This is a list of T cell receptor beta chains from one sample in a study of T cell changes during pregnancy in multiple sclerosis. Using immunoSEQ multiplex PCR, the repertoire was profiled, and TCRdb retains in-frame clones only, with some absent. Of 65,000 to 90,000 clones in the sample, approximately 91% were seen once. Source: PBMCs, taken in the first trimester of pregnancy. Source of these receptors: a female donor in good health, serving as a control in a pregnancy study. Some clones in this sample may be carry-over from other donors' samples. Both conserved end residues are part of each CDR3. Each record gives: J gene, V gene, clone size, D gene, CDR3 DNA, CDR3 protein. D genes are given only for firm matches. Not all rows give a size; the values are once, few, many and, for expanded clones, a class.

>TRBJ2-7|TRBV7-3|once|NA
TGTGCCAGCAGCTTACATAGCGAGTCCTACGAGCAGTACTTC
CASSLHSESYEQYF
>TRBJ2-3|TRBV6-4|NA|TRBD2
TGTGCCAGCAGTCCGAGGACTAGCGGCACAGATACGCAGTATTTT
CASSPRTSGTDTQYF
>TRBJ1-2|TRBV6-1|NA|NA
TGTGCCAGCAGTGGCTCCAGGGTTGGCTACACCTTC
CASSGSRVGYTF
>TRBJ1-5|TRBV15|NA|TRBD1
TGTGCCACCTCAACAGACAGGGGCAATCAGCCCCAGCATTTT
CATSTDRGNQPQHF
>TRBJ2-1|TRBV30|once|NA
TGTGCCTGGAGTGTTACTAGCAGTGAGCAGTTCTTC
CAWSVTSSEQFF
>TRBJ1-5|TRBV6-1|NA|NA
TGTGCCAGCAGTGAAGTCTTCGAGGTGCCCGTCAATCAGCCCCAGCATTTT
CASSEVFEVPVNQPQHF
>TRBJ2-2|TRBV9|NA|TRBD2
TGTGCCAGCAGCGTAGGGAGGGCAACTAGCGGATACACCGGGGAGCTGTTTTTT
CASSVGRATSGYTGELFF
>TRBJ2-5|TRBV9|NA|NA
TGTGCCAGCAGCGTAAGCGGTGTCCAAGAGACCCAGTACTTC
CASSVSGVQETQYF
>TRBJ2-7|TRBV28|few|NA
TGTGCCAGCAGTATTGGACAGAGCTACGAGCAGTACTTC
CASSIGQSYEQYF
>TRBJ2-3|TRBV28|NA|NA
TGTGCCAGCAGTCCCACTACAGATACGCAGTATTTT
CASSPTTDTQYF
>TRBJ1-6|TRBV10-3|NA|TRBD1
TGTGCCATCACCGAGGGGACAGGGGGTTCACCCCTCCACTTT
CAITEGTGGSPLHF
>TRBJ1-2|TRBV6-1|NA|TRBD1
TGTGCCAGCAGTGGAGGGACAGGATCGGATGGCTACACCTTC
CASSGGTGSDGYTF
>TRBJ2-1|TRBV15|NA|TRBD2
TGTGCCACCAGCCTCCGACTAGCGGGAGTGAACAATGAGCAGTTCTTC
CATSLRLAGVNNEQFF
>TRBJ1-1|TRBV29-1|NA|NA
TGCAGCGCATGGACAGCCATGAACACTGAAGCTTTCTTT
CSAWTAMNTEAFF
>TRBJ2-7|TRBV7-2|NA|TRBD2
TGTGCCAGCAGCTTAGTAAGAGCGGGAGGGACTCTCGACGAGCAGTACTTC
CASSLVRAGGTLDEQYF
>TRBJ2-7|TRBV19|NA|NA
TGTGCCAGTAGTACTGGGGGCTACGAGCAGTACTTC
CASSTGGYEQYF
>TRBJ2-1|TRBV6-5|NA|TRBD2
TGTGCCAGCAGTCTGCTAGCGGGAGTGTACAATGAGCAGTTCTTC
CASSLLAGVYNEQFF
>TRBJ2-5|TRBV13|NA|NA
TGTGCCAGCAGCTCGACCTCCGGGGACTACCAAGAGACCCAGTACTTC
CASSSTSGDYQETQYF
>TRBJ1-4|TRBV6-5|NA|NA
TGTGCCAGCAAAGAGCAGGGGATGAATGAAAAACTGTTTTTT
CASKEQGMNEKLFF
>TRBJ1-6|TRBV4-1|NA|TRBD1
TGCGCCAGCAGCCAAGGACCCGGGACAGGGGCATCACCCCTCCACTTT
CASSQGPGTGASPLHF
>TRBJ2-1|TRBV28|NA|TRBD2
TGTGCCAGCAGTTTATACGGACTAGCGGGAGGGTATGAGCAGTTCTTC
CASSLYGLAGGYEQFF
>TRBJ1-4|TRBV7-9|NA|NA
TGTGCCAGCATTCAGGCCGCAGGAGAAAAACTGTTTTTT
CASIQAAGEKLFF
>TRBJ1-2|TRBV9|few|NA
TGTGCCAGCAGCGTAGAGGAGACAGCTGGCTACACCTTC
CASSVEETAGYTF
>TRBJ1-4|TRBV13|once|TRBD1
TGTGCCAGCAGCCTGGGACAGGGAAGAGGGGAAAAACTGTTTTTT
CASSLGQGRGEKLFF
>TRBJ2-1|TRBV7-3|NA|TRBD1
TGTGCCAGCAGCCCCCGGGACAGGGGGCCCAATGAGCAGTTCTTC
CASSPRDRGPNEQFF
>TRBJ2-4|TRBV18|NA|NA
TGTGCCAGCTCACCCCCCCAGGGTTTAGCCAAAAACATTCAGTACTTC
CASSPPQGLAKNIQYF
>TRBJ2-7|TRBV9|NA|NA
TGTGCCAGCAGCCCCCAGACAGACTCCTACGAGCAGTACTTC
CASSPQTDSYEQYF
>TRBJ2-3|TRBV28|once|NA
TGTGCCAGCAGCGACTCAGCCACAGATACGCAGTATTTT
CASSDSATDTQYF
>TRBJ1-5|TRBV30|NA|NA
TGTGCCTGGAACACCCTCAATCAGCCCCAGCATTTT
CAWNTLNQPQHF
>TRBJ2-7|TRBV29-1|NA|NA
TGCAGCGCTGCCGCGACAGGGAGGAGTGAAGAGCAGTACTTC
CSAAATGRSEEQYF
>TRBJ1-3|TRBV10-3|NA|NA
TGTGCCATCAGTGAAACCGGGTCCCAAAGCACCATATATTTT
CAISETGSQSTIYF
>TRBJ2-7|TRBV30|NA|TRBD1
TGTGCCTGGAACGGGGGGACAGGGGTCGAGCAGTACTTC
CAWNGGTGVEQYF
>TRBJ1-5|TRBV29-1|NA|TRBD1
TGCAGCGTTGCTCGACAGGGGGCGGGTCAGCCCCAGCATTTT
CSVARQGAGQPQHF
>TRBJ2-7|TRBV5-6|NA|TRBD2
TGTGCCAGCAGCACCTTTAGCGGGGACTTTACCTACGAGCAGTACTTC
CASSTFSGDFTYEQYF
>TRBJ2-1|TRBV11-2|NA|NA
TGTGCCAGCAGCTTAGATCCGCGGAGTTCTAATGAGCAGTTCTTC
CASSLDPRSSNEQFF
>TRBJ2-1|TRBV11-3|NA|NA
TGTGCCAGCAGCTTAGACCTAACCTACAATGAGCAGTTCTTC
CASSLDLTYNEQFF
>TRBJ1-2|TRBV6-5|NA|NA
TGTGCCAGCAGTTACTCGGGAGTTAACTATGGCTACACCTTC
CASSYSGVNYGYTF
>TRBJ1-5|TRBV2|NA|NA
TGTGCCAGCAGGCCTGGGCCAAATCAGCCCCAGCATTTT
CASRPGPNQPQHF
>TRBJ1-1|TRBV7-9|NA|NA
TGTGCCAGCAGCCCCCGAGGGAGGGGACTCATGAACACTGAAGCTTTCTTT
CASSPRGRGLMNTEAFF
>TRBJ1-2|TRBV27|NA|TRBD1
TGTGCCAGCAGTTTAGGGACAGGGGGTAACTATGGCTACACCTTC
CASSLGTGGNYGYTF
>TRBJ2-7|TRBV29-1|NA|TRBD1
TGCAGCGCCGGGGCAATAGGACAGGGGCAACCCTACGAGCAGTACTTC
CSAGAIGQGQPYEQYF
>TRBJ1-1|TRBV6-6|NA|NA
TGTGCCAGCAGTCCCGCGGGGGGGCGTAACACTGAAGCTTTCTTT
CASSPAGGRNTEAFF
>TRBJ2-5|TRBV6-4|NA|NA
TGTGCCAGCAGTGAAGTCTGGGCCCCCGCGGGGACCCAGTACTTC
CASSEVWAPAGTQYF
>TRBJ1-3|TRBV15|NA|NA
TGTGCCACCAGCTCCGGACAGCTCTCTGGAAACACCATATATTTT
CATSSGQLSGNTIYF
>TRBJ1-1|TRBV7-9|NA|NA
TGTGCCAGCAGCTTAGCCGGAGGGAACACTGAAGCTTTCTTT
CASSLAGGNTEAFF
>TRBJ2-1|TRBV5-1|NA|TRBD1
TGCGCCAGCAGCTTAGGGACAGTTCACAATGAGCAGTTCTTC
CASSLGTVHNEQFF
>TRBJ2-6|TRBV29-1|few|NA
TGCAGCGTAAAAAACAGGGCTGGGGCCAACGTCCTGACTTTC
CSVKNRAGANVLTF
>TRBJ1-2|TRBV6-5|few|TRBD1
TGTGCCAGCAGTTACCCGGGACAGGGTCACTATGGCTACACCTTC
CASSYPGQGHYGYTF
>TRBJ1-1|TRBV19|NA|TRBD1
TGTGCCAGTAGTACTTCGGACAGGGGGGACACTGAAGCTTTCTTT
CASSTSDRGDTEAFF